These 13 T cell receptor beta chains originate from one sample sequenced in a study of T-cell memory formation after mild COVID-19. TCRdb re-analysed the 5' RACE reads in MiXCR, keeping a single row per CDR3 protein. The repertoire holds 150,000 to 200,000 distinct CDR3 sequences, with about an eighth as singletons. Sequenced sample: PBMCs or a T cell subset sorted from them (not recorded which). The source is a man between 18 and 35 years old who had mild COVID-19 (a few samples of this study predate the infection). Cell type and time point are not known.

There are a few counts of this clonotype. CDR3 bases: TGTGCCAGCACCCCCCGCGGGGGCCACGAGCAGTACGTC. This codes for CASTPRGGHEQYV. This chain joins TRBV27 and TRBJ2-7; maybe TRBD2 (7 bases). The V gene's germline CDR1 is MNHEY and CDR2 SMNVEV (reference sequence). This CDR3 has 13 residues. Trimming took off 7 bases at V and 5 bases at J, with 15 bases between the two ends.

This clonotype was picked up a small number of times. V is TRBV5-5 and J is TRBJ1-4; the D is unclear. V gave up 4 bases and J gave up 7 bases, with 11 bases separating them. CDR1 is SGHKS and CDR2 is YYEKEE in the germline V gene (reference sequence). This CDR3 has 13 amino acids. The CDR3 DNA follows: TGTGCCAGCAGCGTACTCCCTACTGAAAAACTGTTTTTT. Translation gives CASSVLPTEKLFF. Supplemented by reference TRBV5-5 and TRBJ1-4, the full variable domain reads DAGVTQSPTHLIKTRGQQVTLRCSPISGHKSVSWYQQVLGQGPQFIFQYYEKEERGRGNFPDRFSARQFPNYSSELNVNALLLGDSALYLCASSVLPTEKLFFGSGTQLSVL.

J is TRBJ2-7 and V is TRBV2; 7 bases map to TRBD1. The germline CDR1 and CDR2 sequences are SNHLY and FYNNEI. Trimming removed 5 bases from V and 6 bases from J; junction bases left unmatched: 4. The CDR3 has 12 residues. CDR3 loop: CASSITGVEQYV. The CDR3 DNA is TGTGCCAGCAGTATCACAGGGGTCGAGCAGTACGTC.

The rearrangement uses TRBV4-3 and TRBJ1-2; D is uncertain. The J call could be wrong; TRBJ2-1 is a better fit for the DNA end. The CDR3 covers 12 residues. Germline V gives CDR1 LGHNA, CDR2 YSLEER. The CDR3 loop is CASSFSAQAQFF. CDR3 in DNA: TGCGCCAGCAGCTTCTCCGCGCAGGCTCAGTTCTTC.

This chain links TRBV12-3 or TRBV12-4 with TRBJ1-2; TRBD1 is a possible D gene (5 bases). The CDR3 loop spans 13 amino acids. With 7 bases removed from V and 0 bases from J, the gap between germline ends came to 9 bases. The CDR3 here is CASTSGSNYGYTF. The CDR3 bases are TGTGCCAGCACGTCAGGGTCTAACTATGGCTACACCTTC.

V is TRBV7-3 and J is TRBJ1-2, with D possibly TRBD1 on 5 matching bases. Germline V gene data show CDR1 as SGHTA and CDR2 as FQGTGA. Trimming removed 5 bases at V and 4 bases at J, with 17 bases between. The CDR3 length is 15 residues. CDR3 protein: CASSPHRDSPYGYTF. CDR3 bases: TGTGCCAGCAGCCCTCACCGGGACTCGCCCTATGGCTACACCTTC.

This clonotype occurred many times. V gene TRBV27 combines with J gene TRBJ2-6; D possibly corresponds to TRBD1 (5 bases). CDR1 is MNHEY and CDR2 is SMNVEV in the germline V gene (reference sequence). This CDR3 comprises 15 residues. Trimming stripped 3 bases from V and 2 bases from J, with 8 bases between. The CDR3 coding sequence is TGTGCCAGCAGTTTGTTAGGGGCTGGGGCCAACGTCCTGACTTTC. It encodes CASSLLGAGANVLTF.

The V gene is TRBV20-1, the J gene TRBJ2-3; no clear D. CDR3 length equals 14 residues. V lost 3 bases, J lost 0 bases, and 10 bases lay in between. Germline loops: CDR1 DFQATT, CDR2 SNEGSKA (reference sequence). Here the CDR3 reads CSASDDPSTDTQYF. DNA for the CDR3: TGCAGTGCTAGCGACGATCCTAGCACAGATACGCAGTATTTT.

The genes are TRBV20-1 and TRBJ1-2, with a weak D call TRBD1 (5 bases). The CDR3 contains 13 residues. Trimming took off 6 bases at V and 0 bases at J, with 11 bases between the two ends. In germline, CDR1 is DFQATT, CDR2 SNEGSKA (reference sequence). CDR3 DNA sequence: TGCAGTGCCCCCGACAGAACTAACTATGGCTACACCTTC. Translated: CSAPDRTNYGYTF.

The sample holds a few counts of this clonotype. V and J are TRBV18 and TRBJ2-1; 9 bases line up with TRBD1. Germline V gives CDR1 KGHSH, CDR2 LQKENI. Trimming removed 6 bases from V and 0 bases from J; junction bases left unmatched: 15. This CDR3 region has 19 residues. This CDR3 reads CASSGQGPFAPSSYNEQFF. CDR3 nucleotide sequence: TGTGCCAGCTCCGGACAGGGGCCCTTCGCCCCGAGCTCCTACAATGAGCAGTTCTTC.

This clonotype was picked up a small number of times. This chain connects TRBV6-2 or TRBV6-3 to TRBJ1-2, with D unresolved. Trimming removed 8 bases from V and 1 base from J, with 8 bases in between. This CDR3 comprises 12 residues. The germline CDR1 and CDR2 sequences are MNHEY and SVGEGT. The CDR3 here is CASQTVNYGYTF. Here the CDR3 DNA reads TGTGCCAGCCAAACAGTTAACTATGGCTACACCTTC.

This rearrangement joins TRBV11-1 to TRBJ2-3; tentative D call: TRBD1 (5 bases). Trimming left V 6 bases short and J 1 base short, with 14 bases between. The CDR3 spans 15 residues. Looked up from germline, CDR1 is SGHAT and CDR2 is FQDESV (reference sequence). This chain's CDR3 is CASSPRETGTDTQYF. Here the CDR3 DNA reads TGTGCCAGCAGTCCCAGGGAAACCGGCACAGATACGCAGTATTTT.

The rearrangement joins TRBV4-2 to TRBJ2-3; 11 bases align to TRBD2. The CDR3 loop spans 18 amino acids. Germline trimming cut 5 bases from V and 5 bases from J; bases unmatched to any gene: 15. Germline V CDR1 and CDR2: LGHNA, YNFKEQ. The DNA of the CDR3 is TGTGCCAGCAGCGCAAGCTCTTTAGCGGGGGGGCCGGAAGATACGCAGTATTTT. Translation: CASSASSLAGGPEDTQYF.